This passage covers 15 T cell receptor beta chains from one sample sequenced in a study of read filtering for tumor transcriptome and immune sequencing (TCRdb year 2020). The instrument given in TCRdb is Illumina HiSeq 4000. Starting from 400 ng RNA, TCR libraries were constructed with the Immunoverse kit using molecular barcoded adaptors that cover the alpha/delta and beta/gamma chains. TCRdb reran the public reads through fastp at Q25 and MiXCR, keeping productive beta chains. A single entry per CDR3 protein holds the most common genes and DNA from its merged rows. Across this sample there are about 39,000 distinct CDR3 sequences, with 13% to 15% seen only once. The ten largest clones capture 6.5% to 8.5% of the sample. The material sequenced was a population of CD138-negative cells sorted from bone marrow. The intended sense of this specimen's cell subset or site label: bone marrow mononuclear cells depleted of CD138+ plasma/myeloma cells by negative magnetic selection. The receptors stem from a donor aged 40 or over with multiple myeloma.

This clonotype appeared once. One base separates it from a far larger clone, so it is likely a read error. This chain uses TRBV28 with TRBJ2-1; D may be TRBD2 (6 bases). Trimming stripped 5 bases from V and 10 bases from J, with 12 bases between. Per germline, CDR1 MDHEN and CDR2 SYDVKM. The CDR3 has 12 residues. CDR3 nucleotide sequence: TGTGCCAGCAGTAGTCTAGCGCCGGAGCAGTTCTTC. It codes for CASSSLAPEQFF.

This clonotype has only a few counts. The rearrangement joins TRBV10-3 to TRBJ2-3, with D tentatively TRBD1 or TRBD2 (5 bases each). V lost 6 bases and J 4 bases, leaving 11 bases between the germline ends. The germline V gene encodes CDR1 ENHRY and CDR2 SYGVKD. The length of the CDR3 is 13 residues. The CDR3 protein is CAIREDNSDTQYF. The CDR3 DNA is TGTGCCATCAGGGAGGACAATTCAGATACGCAGTATTTT.

This clonotype was detected ten times or more. This chain joins TRBV5-1 and TRBJ1-2, with 7 nucleotides matching TRBD1. Germline CDR1 and CDR2: SGHRS and YFSETQ. There are 14 residues in the CDR3. The junction had 5 bases not matched to a gene; V was cut back by 0 bases and J by 6 bases. The CDR3 DNA reads TGCGCCAGCAGCTTGGATAGGGGGCGTGATGGCTACACCTTC. As protein: CASSLDRGRDGYTF. Filled out from reference TRBV5-1 and TRBJ1-2, the complete variable domain reads KAGVTQTPRYLIKTRGQQVTLSCSPISGHRSVSWYQQTPGQGLQFLFEYFSETQRNKGNFPGRFSGRQFSNSRSEMNVSTLELGDSALYLCASSLDRGRDGYTFGSGTRLTVV.

The V gene is TRBV3-1, the J gene TRBJ2-2; 7 nucleotides agree with TRBD2. CDR3 size: 15 residues. In germline, CDR1 is LGHDT, CDR2 YNNKEL (reference sequence). V shed 7 bases and J 6 bases; nucleotides not matched to a gene: 11. The CDR3 bases are TGTGCCAGCAACCAGAGAACTAGCGTGTCCGGGGAGCTGTTTTTT. Translated, it gives CASNQRTSVSGELFF.

This clonotype has at least ten counts. The chain is built from TRBV24-1 and TRBJ2-6; D not resolved. V was shortened by 3 bases and J by 0 bases, with 8 bases between the two germline ends. This CDR3 spans 16 amino acids. Germline CDR1 KGHDR, CDR2 SFDVKD. The CDR3 nucleotides are TGTGCCACCAGTGATCCCCACAGCTCTGGGGCCAACGTCCTGACTTTC. Translation gives CATSDPHSSGANVLTF.

Ten or more counts support this clonotype. The chain employs TRBV20-1 and TRBJ1-1; D is unresolved. The CDR3 runs to 15 residues. Germline loops: CDR1 DFQATT, CDR2 SNEGSKA (reference sequence). The CDR3 nucleotides are TGCTCCCTCACCCCGGGGTCCCCCATGAACACTGAAGCTTTCTTT. Encoded protein: CSLTPGSPMNTEAFF.

A few counts support this clonotype. A read error may be the cause here, since a much bigger clone is one base away. The rearrangement uses TRBV6-2 or TRBV6-3 and TRBJ2-3, with 7 bases that match TRBD1. Losses at the gene ends were 2 bases for V and 6 bases for J; bases not matched to a gene: 11. The CDR3 covers 16 residues. Germline V lookup: CDR1 MNHEY, CDR2 SVGEGT. CDR3 protein: CASSYEGEGADDTQYF. In DNA, the CDR3 is TGTGCCAGCAGTTACGAGGGCGAGGGGGCAGACGATACGCAGTATTTT.

Only a few counts were recorded for this clonotype. With a much larger clone just one base away, this may be a read error. This rearrangement joins TRBV5-1 to TRBJ2-1; the D gene is possibly TRBD1 (6 bases). The CDR3 contains 16 residues. From germline, CDR1 is SGHRS and CDR2 YFSETQ. CDR3 amino acids: CASSLSGAVSYNGQFF. The CDR3 nucleotides are TGCGCCAGCAGCCTCTCAGGGGCCGTCTCCTACAATGGGCAGTTCTTC.

About this clonotype: Given a far larger clone just one base away, this is likely a sequencing read error. This sequence joins TRBV4-2 and TRBJ2-1; no clear D. Germline V gene sequence: CDR1 LGHNA, CDR2 YNFKEQ. CDR3 length: 17 amino acids. The CDR3 nucleotides are TGTGCCAGCAGCTTACGAGGCTCGTGGGCCACCTACAGTGAGCAGTTCTTC. Amino acids: CASSLRGSWATYSEQFF.

This clonotype was found many times. In DNA form, the CDR3 reads TGTGCCAGCAGCTTAACTAGTACCGGGGAGCTGTTTTTT. It yields the protein CASSLTSTGELFF. The rearrangement links TRBV7-9 to TRBJ2-2; the D gene is possibly TRBD2 (5 bases). V lost 2 bases and J 5 bases, leaving 6 bases between the germline ends. The CDR3 extends over 13 amino acids. Germline lookup yields CDR1 SEHNR and CDR2 FQNEAQ (reference sequence). Combining the CDR3 with reference TRBV7-9 and TRBJ2-2 gives the whole variable domain DTGVSQNPRHKITKRGQNVTFRCDPISEHNRLYWYRQTLGQGPEFLTYFQNEAQLEKSRLLSDRFSAERPKGSFSTLEIQRTEQGDSAMYLCASSLTSTGELFFGEGSRLTVL.

This clonotype showed up many times. V is TRBV7-6 and J is TRBJ1-1; 7 bases are a match to TRBD1. The CDR3 consists of 17 residues. CDR1 is SGHVS, CDR2 FNYEAQ, per germline. Trimming removed 1 base from V and 0 bases from J; junction bases left unmatched: 8. The CDR3 sequence is CASSLGQGMGLNTEAFF. CDR3 DNA sequence: TGTGCCAGCAGCTTAGGACAGGGAATGGGATTGAACACTGAAGCTTTCTTT.

There are many counts of this clonotype. The rearrangement uses TRBV5-6 and TRBJ2-1; 11 nucleotides align to TRBD2. This CDR3 comprises 16 residues. The germline V gene encodes CDR1 SGHDT and CDR2 YYEEEE. The trim removed 4 bases at V and 7 bases at J, leaving 10 bases unmatched. The CDR3 loop is CASSQYSGRARNEQFF. For the CDR3, the DNA is TGTGCCAGCAGCCAATATAGCGGGAGGGCCCGAAATGAGCAGTTCTTC.

This clonotype was recorded at least ten times. This sequence joins TRBV3-1 and TRBJ2-6; possible D gene TRBD1, 6 bases. Looked up from germline, CDR1 is LGHDT and CDR2 is YNNKEL (reference sequence). The CDR3 runs 18 residues. V dropped 5 bases and J dropped 0 bases, with 17 bases sitting between them. The CDR3 reads CASSSWTVYLSGANVLTF. CDR3 coding DNA: TGTGCCAGCAGCTCATGGACAGTGTATCTCTCTGGGGCCAACGTCCTGACTTTC.

The rearrangement links TRBV5-1 to TRBJ2-5; 8 nucleotides align to TRBD2. The junction had 5 bases not matched to a gene; V was cut back by 4 bases and J by 3 bases. CDR1 and CDR2 (germline): SGHRS, YFSETQ. There are 14 residues in the CDR3. DNA for the CDR3: TGCGCCAGCAGCAAGGGACTAGTCGAAGAGACCCAGTACTTC. It translates to CASSKGLVEETQYF.

A word on this clonotype: This could be a read error, since a much larger clone is one nucleotide away. This chain links TRBV2 with TRBJ1-5; the D is unclear. Trimming removed 6 bases from V and 6 bases from J, with 15 bases in between. The CDR3 extends over 14 amino acids. Germline-derived CDR1 and CDR2 are SNHLY and FYNNEI. The CDR3 region is CASSLTPYGQPQHF. In nucleotides, the CDR3 is TGTGCCAGCAGCTTGACACCTTATGGTCAGCCCCAGCATTTT.